This T cell receptor beta chain was documented in a study of PD-L1 blockade in urothelial cancer. Sequenced by immunoSEQ multiplex PCR; TCRdb stores in-frame clones only, minus some. The top ten clones hold 25% of a sample with around 43,000 clones, 88% of them seen once. The CDR3 extends over 11 amino acids. V was shortened by 4 bases and J by 13 bases, with 13 bases between the two germline ends. CDR1 is SGHVS, CDR2 FNYEAQ, per germline. Time point given: pretreatment peripheral blood. The specimen was PBMCs, collected around atezolizumab (anti-PD-L1) treatment. The chain uses TRBV7-6 and TRBJ2-5; D is perhaps TRBD2 (7 bases). This sequence was found in a donor at least 40 years old with urothelial cancer. CDR3 sequence: CASSSPGGPYF. CDR3 coding DNA: TGTGCCAGCAGCTCCCCCGGGGGGCCGTACTTC. Full variable domain (missing parts from reference TRBV7-6 and TRBJ2-5): GAGVSQSPRYKVTKRGQDVALRCDPISGHVSLYWYRQALGQGPEFLTYFNYEAQQDKSGLPNDRFSAERPEGSISTLTIQRTEQRDSAMYRCASSSPGGPYFGPGTRLLVL.